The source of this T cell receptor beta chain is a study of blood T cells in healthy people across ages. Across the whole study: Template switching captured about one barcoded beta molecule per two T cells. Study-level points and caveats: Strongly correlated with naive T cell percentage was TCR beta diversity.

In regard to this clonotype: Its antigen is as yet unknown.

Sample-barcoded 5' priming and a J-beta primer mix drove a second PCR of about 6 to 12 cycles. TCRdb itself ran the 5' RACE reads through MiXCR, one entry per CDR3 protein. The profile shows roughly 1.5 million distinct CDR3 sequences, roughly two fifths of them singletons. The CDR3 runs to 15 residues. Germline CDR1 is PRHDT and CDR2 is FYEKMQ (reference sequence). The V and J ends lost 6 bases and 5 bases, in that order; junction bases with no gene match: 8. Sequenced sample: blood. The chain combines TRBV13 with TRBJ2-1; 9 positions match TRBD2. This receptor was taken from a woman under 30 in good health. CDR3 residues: CASSPRLAANNEQFF. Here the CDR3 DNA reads TGTGCCAGCAGTCCTCGACTAGCGGCTAACAATGAGCAGTTCTTC.